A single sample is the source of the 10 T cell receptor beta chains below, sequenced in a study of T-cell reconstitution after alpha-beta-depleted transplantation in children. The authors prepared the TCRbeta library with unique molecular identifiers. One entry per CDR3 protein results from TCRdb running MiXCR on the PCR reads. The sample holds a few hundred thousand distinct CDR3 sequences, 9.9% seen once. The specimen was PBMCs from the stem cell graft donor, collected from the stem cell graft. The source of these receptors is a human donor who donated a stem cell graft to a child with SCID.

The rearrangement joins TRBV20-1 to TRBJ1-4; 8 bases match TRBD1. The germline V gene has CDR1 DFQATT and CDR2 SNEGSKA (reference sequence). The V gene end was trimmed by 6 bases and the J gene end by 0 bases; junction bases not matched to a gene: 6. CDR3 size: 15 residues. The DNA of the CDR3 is TGCAGTGCCCGGGACAGGTTTGCAACTAATGAAAAACTGTTTTTT. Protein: CSARDRFATNEKLFF.

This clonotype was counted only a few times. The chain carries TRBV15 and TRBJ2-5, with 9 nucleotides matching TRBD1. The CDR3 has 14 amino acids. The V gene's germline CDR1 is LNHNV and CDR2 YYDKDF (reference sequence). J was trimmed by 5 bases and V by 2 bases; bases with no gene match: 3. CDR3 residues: CATSRWDRDETQYF. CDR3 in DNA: TGTGCCACCAGCAGATGGGACAGGGACGAGACCCAGTACTTC.

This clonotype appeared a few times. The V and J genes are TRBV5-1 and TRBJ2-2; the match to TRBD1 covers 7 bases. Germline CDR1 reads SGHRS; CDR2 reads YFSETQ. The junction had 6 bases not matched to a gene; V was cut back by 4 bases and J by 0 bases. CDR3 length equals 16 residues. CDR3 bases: TGCGCCAGCAGCCGACTAACAGGGGCGAACACCGGGGAGCTGTTTTTT. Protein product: CASSRLTGANTGELFF.

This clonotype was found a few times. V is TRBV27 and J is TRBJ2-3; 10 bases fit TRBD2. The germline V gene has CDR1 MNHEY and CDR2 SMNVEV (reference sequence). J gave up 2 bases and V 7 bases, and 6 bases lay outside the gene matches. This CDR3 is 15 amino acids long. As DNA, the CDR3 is TGTGCCAGCATTAAAAGCGGGGGGGTCACAGATACGCAGTATTTT. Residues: CASIKSGGVTDTQYF.

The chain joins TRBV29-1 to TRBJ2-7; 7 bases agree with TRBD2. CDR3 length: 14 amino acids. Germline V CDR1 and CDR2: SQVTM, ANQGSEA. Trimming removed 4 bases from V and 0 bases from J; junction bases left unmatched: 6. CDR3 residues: CSVAWGGSSYEQYF. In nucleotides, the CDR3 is TGCAGCGTTGCCTGGGGGGGAAGCTCCTACGAGCAGTACTTC.

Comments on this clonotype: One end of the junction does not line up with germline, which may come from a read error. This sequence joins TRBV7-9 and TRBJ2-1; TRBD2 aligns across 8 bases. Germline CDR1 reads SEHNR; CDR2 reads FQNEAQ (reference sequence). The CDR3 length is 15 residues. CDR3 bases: TGTGCCGGCAGCTTGGAGGCGCGGGGGGTCAATGAGCAGTTCTTC. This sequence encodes CAGSLEARGVNEQFF. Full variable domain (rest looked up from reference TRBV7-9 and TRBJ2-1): DTGVSQNPRHKITKRGQNVTFRCDPISEHNRLYWYRQTLGQGPEFLTYFQNEAQLEKSRLLSDRFSAERPKGSFSTLEIQRTEQGDSAMYLCAGSLEARGVNEQFFGPGTRLTVL.

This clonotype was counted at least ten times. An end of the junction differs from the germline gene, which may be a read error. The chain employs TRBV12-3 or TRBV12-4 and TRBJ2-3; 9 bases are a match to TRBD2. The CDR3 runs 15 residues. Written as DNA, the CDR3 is TGCGCCAGCAGCAGCGGGGGGACTAGCACAGATACGCAGTATTTT. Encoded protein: CASSSGGTSTDTQYF.

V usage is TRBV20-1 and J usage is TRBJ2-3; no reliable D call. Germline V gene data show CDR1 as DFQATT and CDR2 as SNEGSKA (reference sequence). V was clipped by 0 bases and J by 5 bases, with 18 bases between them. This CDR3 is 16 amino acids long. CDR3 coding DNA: TGCAGTGCTAGAGATCCTTTCGGCCCTAACGTAGATACGCAGTATTTT. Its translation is CSARDPFGPNVDTQYF.

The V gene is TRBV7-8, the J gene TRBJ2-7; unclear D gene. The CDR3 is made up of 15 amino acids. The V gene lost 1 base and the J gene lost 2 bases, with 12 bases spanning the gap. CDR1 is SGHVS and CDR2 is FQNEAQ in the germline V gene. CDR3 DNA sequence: TGTGCCAGCAGCTTAGTCCGGCTCCCAACCTACGAGCAGTACTTC. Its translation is CASSLVRLPTYEQYF.

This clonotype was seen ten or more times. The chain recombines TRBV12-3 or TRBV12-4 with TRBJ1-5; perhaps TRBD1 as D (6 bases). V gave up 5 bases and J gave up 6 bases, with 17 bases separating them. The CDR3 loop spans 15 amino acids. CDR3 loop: CASSKDTGLSQPQHF. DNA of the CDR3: TGTGCCAGCAGTAAAGATACAGGGTTGTCTCAGCCCCAGCATTTT.